Shown below are 18 T cell receptor beta chains from a single sample sequenced in a study of graft-versus-host responses after intestinal transplantation. The table came from immunoSEQ multiplex PCR; TCRdb's copy has only in-frame clones and leaves some out. The repertoire consists of under 7,500 clones, with roughly a third occurring once and the leading ten covering around 3.9%. With roughly 200,000 irradiated, violet-dye-labeled stimulator cells, roughly 200,000 CFSE-labeled responder cells were plated. Here the sequenced sample was alloreactive CD8+ T cells from a mixed lymphocyte reaction culture, taken before transplantation. Noted subset: CFSE-low proliferating T cells sorted from approximately six-day pre-transplant mixed lymphocyte reaction (GvH or HvG direction). Source of these receptors: a human patient who was an organ donor for intestinal transplantation.

This clone appeared a few times. The rearrangement joins TRBV21-1 to TRBJ1-5; the tabulated D call, TRBD1, remains unverified against the DNA. TRBV21-1 is listed as a pseudogene. CDR3 length equals 12 residues. This chain's CDR3 is CASKVRAQPQHF. The CDR3 nucleotides are TGTGCCAGCAAGGTCAGGGCCCAGCCCCAGCATTTT.

This clone was counted a few times. V is TRBV9 and J is TRBJ2-7; 7 nucleotides agree with TRBD2. Trimming removed 0 bases from V and 3 bases from J; junction bases left unmatched: 3. The CDR3 has 14 residues. Per the germline V gene, CDR1 is SGDLS and CDR2 is YYNGEE. In nucleotides, the CDR3 is TGTGCCAGCAGCGTAGGCGGGAGCGTCTACGAGCAGTACTTC. Translation: CASSVGGSVYEQYF.

This clone was counted a few times. The rearrangement links TRBV5-1 to TRBJ2-1, with 14 bases aligning to TRBD2. This CDR3 contains 19 residues. Germline CDR1 and CDR2: SGHRS and YFSETQ. J lost 9 bases, V lost 3 bases, and 17 bases had no gene match. The CDR3 DNA reads as TGCGCCAGCAGCTATTACCTCCCGGGACTAGCGGGAGTATTCCGTGAGCAGTTCTTC. Its protein is CASSYYLPGLAGVFREQFF.

This sequence joins TRBV2 and TRBJ2-5; perhaps TRBD2 as D (6 bases). CDR3 length: 20 residues. The germline gives CDR1 SNHLY, CDR2 FYNNEI. Deletions cut 6 bases from V and 0 bases from J, with 29 bases between. The CDR3 loop is CASRRRGLEIPEFYQETQYF. CDR3 DNA: TGTGCCAGCAGGAGGAGGGGCCTAGAAATCCCCGAATTCTACCAAGAGACCCAGTACTTC.

The rearrangement links TRBV7-3 to TRBJ2-2, with unresolved D. CDR3 length equals 13 residues. Germline assignment: CDR1 SGHTA and CDR2 FQGTGA. The V end lost 2 bases, the J end lost 5 bases, and 6 bases lay between the germline ends. CDR3 residues: CASSLSLTGELFF. The CDR3 coding sequence is TGTGCCAGCAGCTTATCGTTGACCGGGGAGCTGTTTTTT. The variable domain in full, with the rest retrieved from reference TRBV7-3 and TRBJ2-2, is GAGVSQTPSNKVTEKGKYVELRCDPISGHTALYWYRQSLGQGPEFLIYFQGTGAADDSGLPNDRFFAVRPEGSVSTLKIQRTERGDSAVYLCASSLSLTGELFFGEGSRLTVL.

The chain couples TRBV2 to TRBJ1-1; tentative D call: TRBD1 (6 bases). The V gene lost 7 bases and the J gene lost 4 bases, with 19 bases spanning the gap. The CDR3 contains 15 residues. Germline V gives CDR1 SNHLY, CDR2 FYNNEI. The CDR3 nucleotides are TGTGCCAGCAAAGGTGGGGAGGGGGAGAGCACTGAAGCTTTCTTT. This translates into CASKGGEGESTEAFF.

By sample fraction, this clone is medium-sized (0.01 to 0.1%). The rearrangement uses TRBV25-1 and TRBJ2-2; D remains ambiguous. With 5 bases removed from V and 6 bases from J, the gap between germline ends came to 22 bases. This CDR3 is 17 amino acids long. Per the germline V gene, CDR1 is MGHDK and CDR2 is SYGVNS. CDR3 amino acids: CASSFAPGLDLAGELFF. The DNA of the CDR3 is TGTGCCAGCAGTTTCGCCCCGGGTCTGGATTTAGCCGGGGAGCTGTTTTTT.

By sample share, this clone is medium-sized. The chain is built from TRBV4-1 and TRBJ2-5; 7 positions agree with TRBD2. Per the germline V gene, CDR1 is MGHRA and CDR2 is YSYEKL. V was clipped by 1 base and J by 5 bases; unmatched bases: 7. The CDR3 runs 15 residues. CDR3 sequence reads: CASSQVLRESETQYF. The CDR3, as DNA: TGCGCCAGCAGCCAAGTTTTGCGGGAGTCTGAGACCCAGTACTTC.

This chain connects TRBV5-6 to TRBJ1-1; tentatively, D is TRBD1 (6 bases). The V end lost 1 base, the J end lost 4 bases, and 17 bases lay between the germline ends. Germline CDR1 SGHDT, CDR2 YYEEEE. The CDR3 loop spans 16 amino acids. The CDR3 bases are TGTGCCAGCAGCTTGTACGGGACACCCGCCGGCACTGAAGCTTTCTTT. Translated, it gives CASSLYGTPAGTEAFF. Combining the CDR3 with reference TRBV5-6 and TRBJ1-1 gives the whole variable domain DAGVTQSPTHLIKTRGQQVTLRCSPKSGHDTVSWYQQALGQGPQFIFQYYEEEERQRGNFPDRFSGHQFPNYSSELNVNALLLGDSALYLCASSLYGTPAGTEAFFGQGTRLTVV.

The V and J genes are TRBV19 and TRBJ2-1; no reliable D call. The CDR3 sequence is 12 residues long. Trimming removed 7 bases from V and 6 bases from J, with 10 bases in between. Germline V gene lookup returns CDR1 LNHDA and CDR2 SQIVND (reference sequence). The CDR3 here is CASIGSSNEQFF. CDR3 coding DNA: TGTGCCAGTATTGGTAGTTCCAATGAGCAGTTCTTC.

This clone was seen a few times. The V call is TRBV28, the J call TRBJ2-5; possible D gene TRBD1, 6 bases. Germline V gene sequence: CDR1 MDHEN, CDR2 SYDVKM. The CDR3 sequence is 19 residues long. V dropped 3 bases and J dropped 0 bases, with 23 bases sitting between them. CDR3 loop: CASSLRWQGRAEYQETQYF. CDR3 in DNA: TGTGCCAGCAGTTTGAGGTGGCAGGGGAGAGCTGAGTACCAAGAGACCCAGTACTTC.

The rearrangement uses TRBV6-5 and TRBJ1-2; the match to TRBD1 covers 7 bases. The CDR3 spans 15 residues. V shed 6 bases, J shed 0 bases, and the junction held 7 bases outside the gene matches. Germline V gene data show CDR1 as MNHEY and CDR2 as SVGAGI. CDR3 in amino acids: CASRIHRGANYGYTF. As DNA, the CDR3 is TGTGCCAGCAGGATCCACAGGGGAGCTAACTATGGCTACACCTTC.

The chain couples TRBV2 to TRBJ1-6, with 10 nucleotides matching TRBD1. The CDR3 is made up of 15 amino acids. Germline trimming cut 5 bases from V and 9 bases from J; bases unmatched to any gene: 7. Germline assignment: CDR1 SNHLY and CDR2 FYNNEI. The CDR3 spells CASSPGQGFFSPLHF. The CDR3 DNA reads as TGTGCCAGCAGTCCGGGACAGGGGTTTTTTTCACCCCTCCACTTT.

The rearrangement uses TRBV6-9 and TRBJ1-1; weak D call: TRBD1 (5 bases). The CDR3 runs to 14 residues. Trimming took 3 bases from V and 8 from J, leaving 16 bases between them. Germline CDR1 reads MNHGY; CDR2 reads SVAAGI. The CDR3 sequence: CASSYSIKGFEAFF. Written as DNA, the CDR3 is TGTGCCAGCAGTTACTCGATCAAGGGGTTCGAAGCTTTCTTT.

The V and J genes are TRBV29-1 and TRBJ2-1; weak D call: TRBD1 (5 bases). There are 13 residues in the CDR3. Trimming left V 1 base short and J 10 bases short, with 14 bases between. Germline V gives CDR1 SQVTM, CDR2 ANQGSEA. CDR3 DNA sequence: TGCAGCGTTGAAGGAGGTACAGGCGTGGAGCAGTTCTTC. This encodes CSVEGGTGVEQFF.

This clone was seen more than once but under ten times. This CDR3 reads CASSWGQGDYTF. CDR3 sequence (DNA): TGCGCCAGCAGCTGGGGACAGGGCGACTACACCTTC. The V gene is TRBV5-1, the J gene TRBJ1-2, with 9 positions matching TRBD1. The CDR3 runs to 12 residues. Germline CDR1 and CDR2: SGHRS and YFSETQ. V was clipped by 3 bases and J by 10 bases; unmatched bases: 4.

The V and J genes are TRBV6-5 and TRBJ2-5; TRBD1 might be the D (6 bases). The germline V and J ends were trimmed by 5 bases and 2 bases, with 15 bases remaining between them. The CDR3 length is 15 residues. From germline, CDR1 is MNHEY and CDR2 SVGAGI. This CDR3 is CASSRTDWGQETQYF. The CDR3 region has the DNA TGTGCCAGCAGTCGGACAGACTGGGGACAAGAGACCCAGTACTTC.

The gene calls are TRBV27 and TRBJ1-5; no clear D. The CDR3 has 15 residues. The germline gives CDR1 MNHEY, CDR2 SMNVEV (reference sequence). Trimming removed 5 bases from V and 3 bases from J, with 14 bases in between. CDR3 nucleotide sequence: TGTGCCAGCAGTGCCTGGACGGGAATCAATCAGCCCCAGCATTTT. It encodes CASSAWTGINQPQHF.